These 10 T cell receptor beta chains were sequenced from one sample in a study of brain metastases from non-small cell lung cancer. Repertoires were generated with immunoSEQ multiplex PCR, while TCRdb's copy carries only in-frame clones and drops some. The table records around 1,400 clones, approximately 86% of them present only once. The sequenced material came from tissue from a brain metastasis. These TCRs come from a donor aged 40 or older with non-small cell lung cancer.

V and J are TRBV2 and TRBJ2-1, with D tentatively TRBD1 (6 bases). CDR3 size: 13 residues. Germline assignment: CDR1 SNHLY and CDR2 FYNNEI. V lost 6 bases to trimming and J lost 5 bases, with 11 bases between them. In nucleotides, the CDR3 is TGTGCCAGCAGGCTTGGACAGAACAATGAGCAGTTCTTC. This gives the protein CASRLGQNNEQFF.

The chain is built from TRBV10-3 and TRBJ1-1; D unresolved. Trimming stripped 0 bases from V and 1 base from J, with 12 bases between. This CDR3 has 16 residues. Germline loops: CDR1 ENHRY, CDR2 SYGVKD. The CDR3 here is CAISESMTQRNTEAFF. CDR3 DNA sequence: TGTGCCATCAGTGAGTCAATGACCCAGAGGAACACTGAAGCTTTCTTT.

The V call is TRBV5-1, the J call TRBJ2-5; unclear D gene. The CDR3 is 15 amino acids. CDR1 and CDR2 from the germline V gene are SGHRS and YFSETQ. With 0 bases removed from V and 1 base from J, the gap between germline ends came to 10 bases. The CDR3 DNA is TGCGCCAGCAGCTTGGATGGACGCCCCCAAGAGACCCAGTACTTC. It translates to CASSLDGRPQETQYF.

This rearrangement joins TRBV29-1 to TRBJ1-1; maybe TRBD1 (5 bases). The ends were cut back, 7 bases at V and 0 bases at J, with 15 bases in the middle. The CDR3 length is 14 residues. Per germline, CDR1 SQVTM and CDR2 ANQGSEA. This CDR3 reads CSAGTFLLNTEAFF. The CDR3 DNA follows: TGCAGCGCCGGGACCTTCCTACTGAACACTGAAGCTTTCTTT.

This rearrangement joins TRBV7-9 to TRBJ1-2; D unresolved. The CDR3 contains 13 residues. The germline V gene encodes CDR1 SEHNR and CDR2 FQNEAQ (reference sequence). Trimming pared 5 bases from V and 5 bases from J, leaving 12 bases between. CDR3 amino acids: CASSGEAVYGYTF. The CDR3 coding sequence is TGTGCCAGCAGCGGAGAGGCAGTTTATGGCTACACCTTC.

This chain connects TRBV7-2 to TRBJ2-1; 7 bases agree with TRBD2. The junction had 13 bases not matched to a gene; V was cut back by 2 bases and J by 6 bases. CDR1 is SGHTA, CDR2 FQGNSA, per germline. This CDR3 comprises 17 residues. CDR3 sequence (DNA): TGTGCCAGCAGCTTACCCCGAGCGGGGCCCCGGGTCAATGAGCAGTTCTTC. It codes for CASSLPRAGPRVNEQFF.

This clone is a singleton in its sample. The chain combines TRBV19 with TRBJ2-7, with 7 bases matching TRBD2. The V and J ends lost 5 bases and 1 base, in that order; junction bases with no gene match: 8. Per the germline V gene, CDR1 is LNHDA and CDR2 is SQIVND (reference sequence). There are 15 residues in the CDR3. The CDR3 here is CASSEIGEGSYEQYF. The DNA of the CDR3 is TGTGCCAGTAGTGAAATCGGGGAGGGGTCCTACGAGCAGTACTTC.

This clone was detected once. The V gene is TRBV14, the J gene TRBJ2-1; D possibly corresponds to TRBD2 (6 bases). The CDR3 is 17 residues long. V was pared by 4 bases and J by 7 bases, with 23 bases between. Germline CDR1 and CDR2: SGHDN and FVKESK. The CDR3 sequence: CASSPSKVGGIRNEQFF. DNA of the CDR3: TGTGCCAGCAGCCCCTCTAAGGTGGGAGGAATTAGGAATGAGCAGTTCTTC.

Regarding this clone: Mismatch with germline at one junction end may stem from a read error. The chain combines TRBV5-4 with TRBJ1-2; no clear D. The germline V gene has CDR1 SGHNT and CDR2 YYREEE (reference sequence). The CDR3 sequence is 13 residues long. This CDR3 is CASSLDRDYGYTF. CDR3 coding DNA: TGTGCCAGCAGCTTGGACAGAGACTATGGTTACACCTTC.

This clone occurred once. The rearrangement joins TRBV14 to TRBJ2-1, with D uncertain. Germline lookup yields CDR1 SGHDN and CDR2 FVKESK. This CDR3 is built from 13 residues. Trimming removed 0 bases at V and 15 bases at J, with 15 bases between. CDR3 sequence: CASSQDLVVTLFF. The CDR3 region has the DNA TGTGCCAGCAGCCAAGATTTGGTAGTGACGCTGTTCTTC.